The present entry profiles one T cell receptor beta chain with its context. This record comes from a study of blood T cell repertoires in COVID-19. Study-level background: Researchers got acute and convalescent COVID-19 samples from the United States, Italy and Spain. PBMCs, B-cell-depleted T cells, or T cells provided the cDNA or gDNA that made up the material.

Authors' data handling: Counts of nucleated cells, estimated from reference gene primer amplification, were obtained. TCRdb's table, derived via immunoSEQ multiplex PCR, lists solely in-frame clones and lacks some. That table supplies the V and J calls and clone size; D and trimming were determined from the DNA. The data hold about 120,000 clones, with approximately 80% observed a single time. The CDR3 sequence is 16 residues long. The V gene lost 0 bases and the J gene lost 3 bases, with 12 bases spanning the gap. Per the germline V gene, CDR1 is PRHDT and CDR2 is FYEKMQ (reference sequence). The sequence was obtained from a man between 40 and 49 years old with active or convalescent COVID-19. Sequencing was carried out using peripheral blood. The V call is TRBV13, the J call TRBJ1-3; no firm D call. The chain's CDR3 is CASSLGRPPVGNTIYF. DNA of the CDR3: TGTGCCAGCAGCTTAGGCCGTCCCCCAGTTGGAAACACCATATATTTT.